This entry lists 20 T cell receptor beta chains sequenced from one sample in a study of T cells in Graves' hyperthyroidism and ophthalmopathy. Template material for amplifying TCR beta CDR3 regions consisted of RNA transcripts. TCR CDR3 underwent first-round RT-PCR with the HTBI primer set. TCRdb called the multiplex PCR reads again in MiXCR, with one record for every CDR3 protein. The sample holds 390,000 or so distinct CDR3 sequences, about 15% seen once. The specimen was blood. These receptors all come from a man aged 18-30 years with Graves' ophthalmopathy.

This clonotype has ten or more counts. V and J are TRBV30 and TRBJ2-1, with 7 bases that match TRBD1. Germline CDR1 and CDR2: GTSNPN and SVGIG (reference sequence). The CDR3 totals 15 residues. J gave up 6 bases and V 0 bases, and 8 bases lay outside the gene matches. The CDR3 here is CAWSVRFRQGNEQFF. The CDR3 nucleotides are TGTGCCTGGAGTGTACGGTTCCGACAGGGCAATGAGCAGTTCTTC.

The CDR3 region is CASSIGQSEDIQYF. DNA for the CDR3: TGCGCCAGCAGCATTGGACAGAGTGAGGACATTCAGTACTTC. The rearrangement uses TRBV5-1 and TRBJ2-4, with D perhaps matching TRBD1 (6 bases). The germline V gene has CDR1 SGHRS and CDR2 YFSETQ. The CDR3 loop spans 14 amino acids. Deletions cut 4 bases from V and 8 bases from J, with 16 bases between.

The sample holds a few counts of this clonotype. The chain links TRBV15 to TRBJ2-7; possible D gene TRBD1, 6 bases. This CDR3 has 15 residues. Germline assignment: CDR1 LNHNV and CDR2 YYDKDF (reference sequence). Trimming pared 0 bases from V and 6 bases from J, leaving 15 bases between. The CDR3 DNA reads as TGTGCCACCAGCAGAGACGACAGACAGGTCCCCGAGCAGTACTTC. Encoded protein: CATSRDDRQVPEQYF.

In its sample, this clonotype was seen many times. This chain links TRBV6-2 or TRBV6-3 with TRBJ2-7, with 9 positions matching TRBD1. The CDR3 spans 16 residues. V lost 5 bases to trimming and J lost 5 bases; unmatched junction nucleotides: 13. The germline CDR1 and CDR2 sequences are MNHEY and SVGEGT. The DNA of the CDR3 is TGTGCCAGCAGTCTGTCTGGGACAGGGTTACTCGACGAGCAGTACTTC. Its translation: CASSLSGTGLLDEQYF.

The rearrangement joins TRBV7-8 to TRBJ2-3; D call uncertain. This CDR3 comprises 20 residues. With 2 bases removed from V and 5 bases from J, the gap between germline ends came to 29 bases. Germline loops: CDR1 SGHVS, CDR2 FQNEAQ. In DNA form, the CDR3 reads TGTGCCAGCAGCTTATCACGGCTTGATCCTCGTCCTAACGACGTAGATACGCAGTATTTT. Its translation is CASSLSRLDPRPNDVDTQYF.

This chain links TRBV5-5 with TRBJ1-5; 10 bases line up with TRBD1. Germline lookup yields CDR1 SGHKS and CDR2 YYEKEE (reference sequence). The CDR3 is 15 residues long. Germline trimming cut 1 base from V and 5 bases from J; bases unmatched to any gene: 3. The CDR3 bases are TGTGCCAGCAGCTTGAGGACAGGGGGGCATCAGCCCCAGCATTTT. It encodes CASSLRTGGHQPQHF.

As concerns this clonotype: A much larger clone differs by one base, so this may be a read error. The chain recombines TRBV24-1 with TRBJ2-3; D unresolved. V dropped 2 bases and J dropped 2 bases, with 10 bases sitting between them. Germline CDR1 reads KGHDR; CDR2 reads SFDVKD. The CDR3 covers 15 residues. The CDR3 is CATSDCGYATDTQYF. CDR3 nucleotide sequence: TGTGCCACCAGTGATTGTGGCTACGCCACAGATACGCAGTATTTT.

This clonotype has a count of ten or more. CDR3 amino acids: CSTRDRVSETQYF. Here the CDR3 DNA reads TGCAGCACCCGGGACAGGGTTTCGGAGACCCAGTACTTC. The chain carries TRBV29-1 and TRBJ2-5, with 9 positions matching TRBD1. The V and J ends lost 8 bases and 5 bases, in that order; junction bases with no gene match: 9. CDR1 is SQVTM and CDR2 is ANQGSEA in the germline V gene. The CDR3 spans 13 residues.

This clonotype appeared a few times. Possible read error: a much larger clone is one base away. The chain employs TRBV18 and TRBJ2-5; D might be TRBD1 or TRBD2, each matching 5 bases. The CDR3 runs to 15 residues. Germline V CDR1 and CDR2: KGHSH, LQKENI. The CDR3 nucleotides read TGTGCCAGCTCACCACCAGCCTTTGGGGGAGAGACCCGGTACTTC. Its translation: CASSPPAFGGETRYF.

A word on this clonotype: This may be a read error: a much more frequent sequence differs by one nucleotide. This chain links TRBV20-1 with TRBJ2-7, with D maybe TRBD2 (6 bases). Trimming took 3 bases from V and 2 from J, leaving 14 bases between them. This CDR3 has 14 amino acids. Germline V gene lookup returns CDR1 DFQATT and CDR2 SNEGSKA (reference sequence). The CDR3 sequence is CSASRASVTYEQYF. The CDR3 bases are TGCAGTGCTAGCAGGGCTAGCGTCACCTACGAGCAGTACTTC.

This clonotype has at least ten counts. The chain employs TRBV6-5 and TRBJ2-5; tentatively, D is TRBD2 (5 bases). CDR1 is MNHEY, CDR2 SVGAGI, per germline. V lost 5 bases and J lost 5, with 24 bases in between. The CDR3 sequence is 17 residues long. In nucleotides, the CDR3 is TGTGCCAGCAGTAACCGAGACGAGGTCGGGGTTGGTGAGACCCAGTACTTC. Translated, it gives CASSNRDEVGVGETQYF.

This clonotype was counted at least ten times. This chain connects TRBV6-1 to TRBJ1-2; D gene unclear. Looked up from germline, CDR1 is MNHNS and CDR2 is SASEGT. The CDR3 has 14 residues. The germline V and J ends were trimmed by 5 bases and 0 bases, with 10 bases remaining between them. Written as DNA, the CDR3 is TGTGCCAGCAGTAAGGCTGGGTCTAACTATGGCTACACCTTC. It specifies CASSKAGSNYGYTF.

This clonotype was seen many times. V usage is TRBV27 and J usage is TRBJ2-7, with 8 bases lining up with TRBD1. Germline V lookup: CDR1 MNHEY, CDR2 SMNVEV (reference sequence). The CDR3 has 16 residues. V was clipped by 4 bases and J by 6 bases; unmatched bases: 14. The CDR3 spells CASSSSGTGRWGEQYF. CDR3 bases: TGTGCCAGCAGTTCCTCCGGGACAGGCAGGTGGGGCGAGCAGTACTTC.

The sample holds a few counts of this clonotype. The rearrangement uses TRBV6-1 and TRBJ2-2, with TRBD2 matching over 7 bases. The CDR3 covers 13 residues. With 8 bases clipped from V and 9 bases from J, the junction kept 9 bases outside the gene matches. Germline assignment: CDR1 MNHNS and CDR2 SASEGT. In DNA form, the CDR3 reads TGTGCCAGCGCGGGAGTTCGAGGGCGGGAGCTGTTTTTT. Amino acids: CASAGVRGRELFF.

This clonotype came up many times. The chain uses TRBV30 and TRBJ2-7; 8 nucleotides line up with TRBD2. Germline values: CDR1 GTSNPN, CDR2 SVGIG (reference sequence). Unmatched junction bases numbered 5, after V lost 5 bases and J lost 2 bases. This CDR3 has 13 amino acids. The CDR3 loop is CAWERGQPYEQYF. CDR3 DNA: TGTGCCTGGGAGCGGGGGCAACCCTACGAGCAGTACTTC.

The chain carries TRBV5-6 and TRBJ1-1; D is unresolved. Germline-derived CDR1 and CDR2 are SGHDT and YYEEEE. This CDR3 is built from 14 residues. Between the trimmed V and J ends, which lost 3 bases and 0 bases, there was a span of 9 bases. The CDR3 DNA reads TGTGCCAGCAGCTCTGGGGAAGTGAACACTGAAGCTTTCTTT. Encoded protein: CASSSGEVNTEAFF.

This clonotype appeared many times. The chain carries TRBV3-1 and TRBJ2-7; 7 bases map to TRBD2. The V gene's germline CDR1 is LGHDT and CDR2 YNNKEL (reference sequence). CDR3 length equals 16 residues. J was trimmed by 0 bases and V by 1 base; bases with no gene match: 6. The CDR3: CASSQVMASGSYEQYF. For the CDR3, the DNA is TGTGCCAGCAGCCAAGTCATGGCTAGCGGCTCCTACGAGCAGTACTTC.

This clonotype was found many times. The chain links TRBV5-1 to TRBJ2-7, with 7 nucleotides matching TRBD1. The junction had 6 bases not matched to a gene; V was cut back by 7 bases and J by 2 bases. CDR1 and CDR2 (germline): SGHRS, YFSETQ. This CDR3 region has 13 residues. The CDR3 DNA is TGCGCCAGCTCCGGGACAGCGACCTACGAGCAGTACTTC. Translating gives CASSGTATYEQYF.

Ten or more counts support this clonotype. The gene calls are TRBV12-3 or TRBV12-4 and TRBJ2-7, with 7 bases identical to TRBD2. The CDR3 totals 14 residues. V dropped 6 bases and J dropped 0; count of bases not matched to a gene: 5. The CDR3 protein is CASREAGSSYEQYF. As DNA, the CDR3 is TGTGCCAGCAGGGAAGCGGGGAGCTCCTACGAGCAGTACTTC.

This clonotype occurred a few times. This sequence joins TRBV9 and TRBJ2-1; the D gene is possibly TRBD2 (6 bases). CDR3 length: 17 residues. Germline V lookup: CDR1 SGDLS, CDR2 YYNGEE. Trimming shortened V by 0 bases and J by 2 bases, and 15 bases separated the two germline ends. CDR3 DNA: TGTGCCAGCAGCGTAGATATAGCGGAGGCGCCCTACAATGAGCAGTTCTTC. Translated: CASSVDIAEAPYNEQFF.